The present T cell receptor beta chain was sequenced within a study of T-cell reconstitution after alpha-beta-depleted transplantation in children (dated by TCRdb to 2016 to 2017). As for the study more broadly: T-cell immune reconstitution after TCRalphabeta/CD19-depleted allogeneic hematopoietic cell transplantation in children was quantitatively tracked in the study by means of TCR repertoire profiling.

This clonotype appeared many times. This receptor's antigen is unknown. No base quality information exists; no much larger clone differs at one position. Via the germline V gene, CDR1 is SGHRS and CDR2 YFSETQ. The V end gives up 2 bases and the J end 5 bases, leaving 6 bases in the junction not matched to a gene. Including cysteine and phenylalanine, the CDR3 has 14 amino acids. Just CDR3 DNA is preserved here, 42 bases in frame from base 1. Receptors were amplified or captured by PCR. For sequencing, an Illumina HiSeq 2500 was employed. Molecular barcoding was employed in the preparation of TCR libraries, with unique molecular identifiers being used to normalize TCRbeta repertoire quantification. The public reads were reprocessed in TCRdb via fastp at Q25 and MiXCR, keeping in-frame beta chains. Each CDR3 protein appears once, grouped with its most common genes and DNA. This sample has about 640,000 distinct CDR3 sequences in its table, and approximately 15% of those were observed once. About 1.1% of the sample goes to the ten largest clones.

Sample: PBMCs from the stem cell graft donor, taken from the stem cell graft. The source is a human donor who donated a stem cell graft to a child with acute myeloid leukemia. The rearrangement joined TRBV5-1 to TRBJ2-5; TRBD1 lines up with 7 middle nucleotides. The bases are TGCGCCAGCAGCTTACGACTGGACAGGGAGACCCAGTACTTC. Protein translation: CASSLRLDRETQYF.